Shown below are 6 T cell receptor beta chains from a single sample sequenced in a study of blood T cell repertoires in COVID-19. Sequencing used immunoSEQ multiplex PCR; TCRdb keeps in-frame clones, though not all of them. Of around 190,000 clones in the sample, more than 80% were seen once. Specimen: peripheral blood. The receptor set was obtained from a woman in her 40s with COVID-19, enrolled during active disease.

V is TRBV5-6 and J is TRBJ2-7; a possible D gene is TRBD1 (5 bases). Germline CDR1 SGHDT, CDR2 YYEEEE. CDR3 size: 13 residues. The V end was cut by 2 bases, the J end by 3 bases, with 9 bases between. The DNA of the CDR3 is TGTGCCAGCAGCTTAGGACAAAACTACGAGCAGTACGTC. Protein sequence: CASSLGQNYEQYV.

V is TRBV3-1 (or the pseudogene TRBV3-2) and J is TRBJ1-2; 7 positions agree with TRBD1. Per germline, CDR1 LGHDT and CDR2 YNNKEL (reference sequence). The CDR3 loop spans 14 amino acids. The V gene end was trimmed by 5 bases and the J gene end by 4 bases; junction bases not matched to a gene: 7. The CDR3 DNA reads TGTGCCAGCAGCGGTACGGGACAGCCCTATGGCTACACCTTC. Residues: CASSGTGQPYGYTF.

The chain recombines TRBV19 with TRBJ1-1, with D maybe TRBD1 (5 bases). Germline-derived CDR1 and CDR2 are LNHDA and SQIVND (reference sequence). V lost 2 bases, J lost 8 bases, and 12 bases lay in between. The CDR3 length is 13 residues. CDR3 nucleotides: TGTGCCAGTAGTATATCCCGTGGGGGGGAAGCTTTCTTT. It specifies CASSISRGGEAFF.

The chain employs TRBV27 and TRBJ2-1, with TRBD2 matching 10 bases. V was clipped by 2 bases and J by 0 bases; unmatched bases: 1. The CDR3 is 16 residues long. In germline, CDR1 is MNHEY, CDR2 SMNVEV (reference sequence). CDR3 nucleotide sequence: TGTGCCAGCAGTTTACAGCGGGAGGGCTCCTACAATGAGCAGTTCTTC. Amino acid sequence: CASSLQREGSYNEQFF.

The rearrangement joins TRBV28 to TRBJ1-3, with a possible D match to TRBD1 (5 bases). The ends were cut back, 5 bases at V and 0 bases at J, with 14 bases in the middle. This CDR3 spans 16 amino acids. Germline V gene lookup returns CDR1 MDHEN and CDR2 SYDVKM. The CDR3 bases are TGTGCCAGCAGTACCCTCACAGGCTTCTCTGGAAACACCATATATTTT. Amino acid sequence: CASSTLTGFSGNTIYF.

The chain joins TRBV10-3 to TRBJ2-3, with 8 nucleotides matching TRBD2. Germline V gene lookup returns CDR1 ENHRY and CDR2 SYGVKD. The V gene end was trimmed by 10 bases and the J gene end by 3 bases; junction bases not matched to a gene: 9. There are 14 residues in the CDR3. The CDR3 coding sequence is TGTGCCACGGGGGGGACTAGTGGGACAGATACGCAGTATTTT. Translated: CATGGTSGTDTQYF.